This T cell receptor beta chain was observed in a study of PD-L1 blockade in urothelial cancer. Clones were sequenced by immunoSEQ multiplex PCR, and TCRdb holds only the in-frame ones, with some missing. Found here are 100,000 to 150,000 clones, around 88% of them singletons; the top ten hold 2.4%. Indicated time point: peripheral blood 6 weeks after treatment start. The sample holds one count of this clone. Here the sequenced sample was PBMCs, taken around atezolizumab (anti-PD-L1) treatment. The receptor's source is a man aged 50-59 years with urothelial cancer.

The DNA for the CDR3 is TGTGCCACCGGAGGGTCGGGACAGGGAGGAGGTGGCTACACCTTC. Translating it yields CATGGSGQGGGGYTF. The chain is built from TRBV5-4 and TRBJ1-2; TRBD1 agrees at 9 bases. Germline assignment: CDR1 SGHNT and CDR2 YYREEE (reference sequence). V shed 9 bases, J shed 7 bases, and the junction held 16 bases outside the gene matches. CDR3 length: 15 residues.